The clone carrying this T cell receptor beta chain was observed a few times. The entry originates in a study of response to subunit inactivated influenza vaccine. From germline, CDR1 is ENHRY and CDR2 SYGVKD. Trimming took off 1 base at V and 8 bases at J, with 15 bases between the two ends. This CDR3 region has 15 residues. TCRdb re-analysed the RT-PCR reads in MiXCR, keeping a single row per CDR3 protein. The sample includes about 540,000 distinct CDR3 sequences, roughly a quarter of them seen just once. The data were also submitted as part of a second study, on T cells expressing NK-cell markers. From that paper: What made the TCR beta cDNA was 5'RACE template switching with UMIs.

This TCR was recovered from a middle-aged man who received an inactivated influenza vaccine. The chain joins TRBV10-3 to TRBJ2-1; no reliable D call. Sequenced here: CD4+ T cells sorted from PBMCs, sampled less than 13 days after vaccination. Here the CDR3 reads CAISELGEGSDEQFF. The CDR3 DNA is TGTGCCATCAGTGAGTTAGGTGAAGGATCGGATGAGCAGTTCTTC.